This is a list of T cell receptor beta chains from one sample in a study of T cell responses to AZD1222 COVID-19 vaccine. This table comes from immunoSEQ multiplex PCR, and its TCRdb copy is limited to in-frame clones, with some not included. This table holds about 120,000 clones, approximately 94% found once. The sample in question was peripheral blood, obtained 28 days after the second AZD1222 dose. The receptors were gathered from an adult who received the AZD1222 COVID-19 vaccine. The CDR3 runs from the conserved cysteine through the conserved F or W. Each record gives: J gene, D gene, V gene, clone size, CDR3 protein, CDR3 DNA. D genes are given only for firm matches. The size entry is marked missing in some rows and otherwise reads once, few, many or a size class.

J gene: TRBJ2-7
D gene: TRBD1
V gene: TRBV19
clone size: once
CDR3 protein: CATGQAPGEQYF
CDR3 DNA: TGTGCCACTGGACAGGCCCCGGGGGAGCAGTACTTC

J gene: TRBJ1-2
D gene: .
V gene: TRBV7-9
clone size: .
CDR3 protein: CASSLVGHGYTF
CDR3 DNA: TGTGCCAGCAGCTTAGTAGGACATGGCTACACCTTC

J gene: TRBJ2-3
D gene: TRBD2
V gene: TRBV5-1
clone size: .
CDR3 protein: CASRLAGSTDTQYF
CDR3 DNA: TGCGCCTCTCGACTAGCGGGGAGCACAGATACGCAGTATTTT

J gene: TRBJ2-1
D gene: TRBD1
V gene: TRBV4-3
clone size: .
CDR3 protein: CASSQGDRGRNEQFF
CDR3 DNA: TGCGCCAGCAGCCAAGGGGACAGGGGGCGGAATGAGCAGTTCTTC

J gene: TRBJ1-5
D gene: TRBD1
V gene: TRBV7-2
clone size: .
CDR3 protein: CASSLSGQGAMALNQPQHF
CDR3 DNA: TGTGCCAGCAGCTTAAGCGGCCAGGGGGCGATGGCCTTGAATCAGCCCCAGCATTTT

J gene: TRBJ1-2
D gene: .
V gene: TRBV10-2
clone size: .
CDR3 protein: CASQDGQGYGYTF
CDR3 DNA: TGCGCCAGTCAGGATGGGCAGGGTTATGGCTACACCTTC

J gene: TRBJ1-2
D gene: .
V gene: TRBV9
clone size: .
CDR3 protein: CASSATQASIYGYTF
CDR3 DNA: TGTGCCAGCAGCGCGACCCAGGCCTCTATCTATGGCTACACCTTC

J gene: TRBJ2-3
D gene: .
V gene: TRBV4-2
clone size: .
CDR3 protein: CASSHGNTLDTQYF
CDR3 DNA: TGTGCCAGCAGCCATGGGAATACCCTAGATACGCAGTATTTT

J gene: TRBJ1-3
D gene: .
V gene: TRBV5-6
clone size: .
CDR3 protein: CASSYLGRGNTIYF
CDR3 DNA: TGTGCCAGCAGCTACCTCGGACGGGGAAACACCATATATTTT

J gene: TRBJ1-5
D gene: .
V gene: TRBV7-9
clone size: .
CDR3 protein: CASSLLGDQPQHF
CDR3 DNA: TGTGCCAGCAGCTTATTAGGGGATCAGCCCCAGCATTTT